This TCR beta chain derives from a study of PD-1 blockade in classical Hodgkin lymphoma (dated by TCRdb to the early 2020s). In the study overall: Nivolumab dosing was 3 mg/kg intravenously every 2 weeks, continuing until either disease progression or unacceptable toxicity. The study used CyTOF and TCR beta sequencing to define a peripheral blood immune signature of response to PD-1 blockade in classical Hodgkin lymphoma. What the authors observed across the whole study: Newly diagnosed patients were reported to have lower baseline TCR diversity than healthy donors, and relapsed/refractory patients were reported to have lower baseline TCR diversity still. By C4D1, a significant rise was seen in CD4+ TCR diversity but not in CD8+ TCR diversity (p=0.0027 vs p=0.16), and the rise was most apparent among complete responders (p=0.02). Lower diversity was seen in patients whose nivolumab began less than 1 year after ASCT, and these patients were left out of later analyses so that immune reconstitution would not confound the results. The study was restricted to a single clinical trial cohort, and the causes of repertoire differences, possibly disease activity or prior therapy, were left undefined. Among trial patients, those achieving complete response had baseline diversity similar to that of newly diagnosed patients, while diversity was significantly lower in partial responders and progressors.

Turning to this clone: Its cognate antigen has yet to be identified. Base quality data are lacking; no much larger clone is found one base away.

This specimen's time point label, interpreted: cycle 1 day 1 (C1D1), immediately before nivolumab initiation. Every trial patient had relapsed following autologous stem cell transplantation, and prior brentuximab vedotin exposure was what differed among cohorts A, B and C. A total of roughly 60 patients with relapsed/refractory classical Hodgkin lymphoma made up the trial cohort, and each patient's best overall response was complete response, partial response or progressive disease. Trial patients were treated with single-agent nivolumab in the multi-cohort phase II CheckMate 205 trial. An independent review committee assessed best overall response using the 2007 International Working Group response criteria. PBMCs from the trial were collected at three points: immediately before nivolumab initiation (C1D1), and during therapy at cycle 2 day 1 and cycle 4 day 1. Peripheral blood was collected in 8 mL Vacutainer Cell Preparation Tubes, from which PBMCs were isolated by centrifugation and then cryopreserved.

The Qiagen DNeasy kit was used to extract genomic DNA from unsorted PBMCs and from the negatively selected CD4+ and CD8+ fractions. TCR beta CDR3 regions were subjected to amplification by immunoSEQ multiplex PCR with primers that anneal to V and J segments. Amplification bias was minimized using a synthetic immune receptor repertoire, and residual bias was removed computationally after sequencing. Turning to the authors' computational methods: Repertoire diversity was quantified as the Shannon entropy index using custom Python scripts. Unsorted, CD4+ and CD8+ repertoires were analyzed separately, except for combined analyses in which CD4+ and CD8+ sequences were merged in silico. A clone counted as expanded when the clone's frequency after treatment rose at least 2-fold relative to C1D1, and clones undetected at baseline were given a pseudocount of 0.5. Singleton clones were defined as clones with 0 or 1 copy at C1D1, and non-singleton clones were defined as clones with 2 or more copies. Clones expanded in unsorted samples were assigned a CD4+, CD8+ or unknown annotation through matching of protein sequences in sorted samples from the same patient. Diversity changes from C1D1 to C4D1 were tested in paired samples using Wilcoxon tests. TCRdb limited this immuneACCESS table to in-frame rearrangements with V and J called. A share of clones is missing; checked studies link under half to unresolved V genes, and the rest is unexplained. From that table come the V and J calls and clone size; the DNA was used to work out D and trimming. In this sample the table shows about 46,000 clones, approximately 73% of which occur a single time. The ten most abundant clones make up approximately 10% of the sample.

Reading from cysteine to phenylalanine, the CDR3 counts 16 amino acids. The read is trimmed to its CDR3 DNA, 48 bases read in frame from base 1. For this chain, trimming is 5 bases at the V end and 2 bases at the J end, and the number of junction bases without a gene match is 10. CDR1 and CDR2 are drawn from the germline V gene (reference sequence): MNHEY, SMNVEV. This TCR was recovered from a human donor with classical Hodgkin lymphoma. Specimen: peripheral blood mononuclear cells (PBMCs), collected at baseline. The V and J genes are TRBV27 and TRBJ2-7; the junction holds 9 bases that match TRBD1. The DNA reads as follows: TGTGCCAGCAGTCGCCTATCCTGGGACAGGGCCTACGAGCAGTACTTC. This yields the protein CASSRLSWDRAYEQYF.